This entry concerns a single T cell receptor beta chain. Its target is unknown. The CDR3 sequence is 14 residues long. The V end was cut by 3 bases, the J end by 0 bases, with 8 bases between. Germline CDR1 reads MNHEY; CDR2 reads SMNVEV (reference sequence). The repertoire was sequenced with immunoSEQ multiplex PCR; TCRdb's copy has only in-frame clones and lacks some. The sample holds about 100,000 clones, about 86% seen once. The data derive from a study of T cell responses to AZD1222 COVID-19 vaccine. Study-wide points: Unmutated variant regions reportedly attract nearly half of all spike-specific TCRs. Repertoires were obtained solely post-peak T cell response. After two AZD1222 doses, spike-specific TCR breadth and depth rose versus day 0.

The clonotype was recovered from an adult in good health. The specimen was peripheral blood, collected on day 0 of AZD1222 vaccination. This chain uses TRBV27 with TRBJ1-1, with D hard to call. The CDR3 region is CASSFAGMNTEAFF. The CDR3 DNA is TGTGCCAGCAGTTTTGCGGGGATGAACACTGAAGCTTTCTTT.